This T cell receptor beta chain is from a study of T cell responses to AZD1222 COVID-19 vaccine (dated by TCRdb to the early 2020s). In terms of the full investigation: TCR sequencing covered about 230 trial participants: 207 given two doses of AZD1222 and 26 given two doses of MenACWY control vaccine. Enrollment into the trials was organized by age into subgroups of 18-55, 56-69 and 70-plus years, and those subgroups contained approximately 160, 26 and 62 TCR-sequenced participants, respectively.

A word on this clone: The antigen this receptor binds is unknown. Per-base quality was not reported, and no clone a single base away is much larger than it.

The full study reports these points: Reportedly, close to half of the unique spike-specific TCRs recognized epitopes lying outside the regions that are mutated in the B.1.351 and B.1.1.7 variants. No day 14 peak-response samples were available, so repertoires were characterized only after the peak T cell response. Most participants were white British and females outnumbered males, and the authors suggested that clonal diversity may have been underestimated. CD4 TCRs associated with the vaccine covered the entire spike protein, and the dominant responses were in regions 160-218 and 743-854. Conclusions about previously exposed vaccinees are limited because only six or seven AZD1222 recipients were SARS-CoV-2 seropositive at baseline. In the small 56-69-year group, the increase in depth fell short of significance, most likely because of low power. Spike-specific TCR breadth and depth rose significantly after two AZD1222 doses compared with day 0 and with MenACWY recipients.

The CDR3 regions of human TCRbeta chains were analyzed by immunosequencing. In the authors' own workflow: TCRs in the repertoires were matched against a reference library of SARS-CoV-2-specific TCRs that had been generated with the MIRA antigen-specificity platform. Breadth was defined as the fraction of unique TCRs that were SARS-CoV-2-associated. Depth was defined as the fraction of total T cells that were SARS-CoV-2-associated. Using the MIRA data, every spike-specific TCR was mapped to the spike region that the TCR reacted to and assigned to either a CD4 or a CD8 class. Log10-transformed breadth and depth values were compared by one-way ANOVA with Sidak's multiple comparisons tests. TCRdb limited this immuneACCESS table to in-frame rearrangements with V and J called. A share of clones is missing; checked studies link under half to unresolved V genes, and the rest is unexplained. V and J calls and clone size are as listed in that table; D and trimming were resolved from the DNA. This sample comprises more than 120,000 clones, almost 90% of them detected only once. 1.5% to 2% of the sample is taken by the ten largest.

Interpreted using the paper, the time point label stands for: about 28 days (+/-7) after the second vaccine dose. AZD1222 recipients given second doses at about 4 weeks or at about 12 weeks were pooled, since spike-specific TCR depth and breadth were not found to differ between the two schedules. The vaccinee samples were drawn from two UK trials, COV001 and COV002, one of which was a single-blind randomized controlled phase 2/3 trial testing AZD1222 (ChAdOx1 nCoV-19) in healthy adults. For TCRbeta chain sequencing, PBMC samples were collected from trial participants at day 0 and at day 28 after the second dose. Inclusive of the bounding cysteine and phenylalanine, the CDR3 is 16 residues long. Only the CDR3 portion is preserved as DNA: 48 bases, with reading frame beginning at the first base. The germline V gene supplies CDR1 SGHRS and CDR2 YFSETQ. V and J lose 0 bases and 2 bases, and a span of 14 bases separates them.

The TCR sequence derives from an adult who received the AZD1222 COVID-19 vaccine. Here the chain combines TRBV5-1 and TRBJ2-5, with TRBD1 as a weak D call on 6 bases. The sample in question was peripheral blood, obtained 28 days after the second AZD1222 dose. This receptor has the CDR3 CASSLAPTGRQETQYF. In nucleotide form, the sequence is TGCGCCAGCAGCTTGGCCCCAACAGGGCGACAAGAGACCCAGTACTTC.